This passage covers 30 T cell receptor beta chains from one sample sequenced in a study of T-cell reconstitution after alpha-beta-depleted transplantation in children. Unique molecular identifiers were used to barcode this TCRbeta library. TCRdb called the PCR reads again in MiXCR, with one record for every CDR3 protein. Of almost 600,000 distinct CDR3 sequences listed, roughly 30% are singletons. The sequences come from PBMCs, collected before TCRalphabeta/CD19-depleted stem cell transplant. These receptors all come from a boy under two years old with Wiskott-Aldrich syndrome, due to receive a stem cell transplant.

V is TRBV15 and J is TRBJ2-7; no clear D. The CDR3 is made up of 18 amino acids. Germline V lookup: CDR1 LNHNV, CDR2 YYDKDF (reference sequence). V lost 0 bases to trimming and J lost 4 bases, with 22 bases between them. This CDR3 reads CATSRDSPSPVWAYEQYF. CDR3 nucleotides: TGTGCCACCAGCAGAGATTCCCCTTCCCCGGTCTGGGCGTACGAGCAGTACTTC. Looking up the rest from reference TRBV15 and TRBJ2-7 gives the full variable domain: DAMVIQNPRYQVTQFGKPVTLSCSQTLNHNVMYWYQQKSSQAPKLLFHYYDKDFNNEADTPDNFQSRRPNTSFCFLDIRSPGLGDTAMYLCATSRDSPSPVWAYEQYFGPGTRLTVT.

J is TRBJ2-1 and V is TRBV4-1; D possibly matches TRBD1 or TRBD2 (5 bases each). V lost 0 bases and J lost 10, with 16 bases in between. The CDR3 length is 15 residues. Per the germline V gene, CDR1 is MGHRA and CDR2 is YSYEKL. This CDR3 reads CASSQEATGAREQFF. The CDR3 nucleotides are TGCGCCAGCAGCCAAGAGGCAACCGGGGCGAGGGAGCAGTTCTTC.

CDR3 loop: CASTGETQYF. In DNA form, the CDR3 reads TGTGCCAGCACCGGAGAGACCCAGTACTTC. The rearrangement links TRBV6-5 to TRBJ2-5; D call uncertain. The CDR3 length is 10 residues. V was shortened by 7 bases and J by 4 bases, with 4 bases between the two germline ends. The germline V gene has CDR1 MNHEY and CDR2 SVGAGI.

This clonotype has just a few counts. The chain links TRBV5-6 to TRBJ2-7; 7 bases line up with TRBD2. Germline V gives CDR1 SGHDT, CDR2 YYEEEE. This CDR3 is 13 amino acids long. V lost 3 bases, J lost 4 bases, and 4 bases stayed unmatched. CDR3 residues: CASSWRGRYEQYF. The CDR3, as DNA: TGTGCCAGCAGCTGGCGGGGGAGATACGAGCAGTACTTC. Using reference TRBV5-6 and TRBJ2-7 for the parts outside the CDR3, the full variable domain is DAGVTQSPTHLIKTRGQQVTLRCSPKSGHDTVSWYQQALGQGPQFIFQYYEEEERQRGNFPDRFSGHQFPNYSSELNVNALLLGDSALYLCASSWRGRYEQYFGPGTRLTVT.

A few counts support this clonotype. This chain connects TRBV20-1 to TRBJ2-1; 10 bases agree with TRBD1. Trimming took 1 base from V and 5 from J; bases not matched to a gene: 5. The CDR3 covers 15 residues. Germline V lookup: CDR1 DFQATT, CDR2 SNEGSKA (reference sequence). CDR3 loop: CSARVRDRGHNEQFF. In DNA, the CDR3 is TGCAGTGCTAGAGTCCGGGACAGGGGACACAATGAGCAGTTCTTC.

This CDR3 reads CAISEGHLGGEETQYF. CDR3 DNA: TGTGCCATCAGTGAGGGCCATTTGGGCGGGGAGGAGACCCAGTACTTC. The rearrangement uses TRBV10-3 and TRBJ2-5, with D tentatively TRBD2 (6 bases). Germline values: CDR1 ENHRY, CDR2 SYGVKD. V was cut by 2 bases and J by 5 bases, with 18 bases left in between. The CDR3 is 16 amino acids.

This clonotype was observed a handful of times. CDR3 nucleotides: TGCGCCAGCAGGCAAGGGCCAAGCTCCTACAATGAGCAGTTCTTC. Protein sequence: CASRQGPSSYNEQFF. V usage is TRBV5-1 and J usage is TRBJ2-1, with no clear D. The germline V gene encodes CDR1 SGHRS and CDR2 YFSETQ. The CDR3 extends over 15 amino acids. V was trimmed by 5 bases and J by 0 bases, leaving 12 bases between them. Full variable domain (rest looked up from reference TRBV5-1 and TRBJ2-1): KAGVTQTPRYLIKTRGQQVTLSCSPISGHRSVSWYQQTPGQGLQFLFEYFSETQRNKGNFPGRFSGRQFSNSRSEMNVSTLELGDSALYLCASRQGPSSYNEQFFGPGTRLTVL.

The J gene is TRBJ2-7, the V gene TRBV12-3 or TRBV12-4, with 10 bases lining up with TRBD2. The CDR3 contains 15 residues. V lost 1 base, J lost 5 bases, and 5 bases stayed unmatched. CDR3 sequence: CASSLDGAGGDEQYF. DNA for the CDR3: TGTGCCAGCAGTTTAGATGGAGCGGGAGGGGACGAGCAGTACTTC.

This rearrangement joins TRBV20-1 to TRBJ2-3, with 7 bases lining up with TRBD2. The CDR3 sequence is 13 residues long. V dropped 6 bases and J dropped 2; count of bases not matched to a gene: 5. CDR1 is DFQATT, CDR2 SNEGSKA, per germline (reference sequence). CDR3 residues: CSALAGATDTQYF. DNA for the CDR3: TGCAGTGCCTTAGCGGGCGCCACAGATACGCAGTATTTT.

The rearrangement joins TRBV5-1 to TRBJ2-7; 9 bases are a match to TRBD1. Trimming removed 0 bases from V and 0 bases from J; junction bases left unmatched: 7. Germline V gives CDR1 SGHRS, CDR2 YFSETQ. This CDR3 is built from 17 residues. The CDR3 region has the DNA TGCGCCAGCAGCTTGGCTCCGACAGGGGGAAGCTCCTACGAGCAGTACTTC. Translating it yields CASSLAPTGGSSYEQYF.

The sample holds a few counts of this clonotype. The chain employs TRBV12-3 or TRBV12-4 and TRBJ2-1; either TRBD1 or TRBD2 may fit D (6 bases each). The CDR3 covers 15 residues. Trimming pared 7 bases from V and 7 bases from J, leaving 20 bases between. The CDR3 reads CASIHRRGEGNEQFF. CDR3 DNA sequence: TGTGCCAGCATCCACCGAAGGGGGGAAGGGAATGAGCAGTTCTTC.

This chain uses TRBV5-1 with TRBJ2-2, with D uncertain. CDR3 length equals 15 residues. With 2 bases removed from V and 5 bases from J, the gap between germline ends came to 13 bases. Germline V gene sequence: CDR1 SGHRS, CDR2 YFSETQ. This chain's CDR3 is CASSLREKGTGELFF. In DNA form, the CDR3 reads TGCGCCAGCAGCTTACGTGAAAAAGGAACCGGGGAGCTGTTTTTT.

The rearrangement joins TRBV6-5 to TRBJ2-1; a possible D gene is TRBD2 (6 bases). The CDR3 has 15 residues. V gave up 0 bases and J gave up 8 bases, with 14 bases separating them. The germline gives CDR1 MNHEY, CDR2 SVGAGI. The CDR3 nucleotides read TGTGCCAGCAGTTACTCAGCCCTGGGAGGCGATGAGCAGTTCTTC. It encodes CASSYSALGGDEQFF.

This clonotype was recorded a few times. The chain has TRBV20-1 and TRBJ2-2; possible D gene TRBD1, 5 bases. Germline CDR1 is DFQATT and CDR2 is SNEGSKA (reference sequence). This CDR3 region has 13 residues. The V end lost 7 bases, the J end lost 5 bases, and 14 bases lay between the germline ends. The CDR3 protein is CSERQGYTGELFF. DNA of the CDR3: TGCAGTGAACGGCAGGGCTATACCGGGGAGCTGTTTTTT.

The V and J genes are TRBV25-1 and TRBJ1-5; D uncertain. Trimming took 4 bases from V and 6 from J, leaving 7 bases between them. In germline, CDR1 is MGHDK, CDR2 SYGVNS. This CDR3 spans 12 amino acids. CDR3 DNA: TGTGCCAGCAGTGCTCCGGGTCAGCCCCAGCATTTT. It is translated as CASSAPGQPQHF.

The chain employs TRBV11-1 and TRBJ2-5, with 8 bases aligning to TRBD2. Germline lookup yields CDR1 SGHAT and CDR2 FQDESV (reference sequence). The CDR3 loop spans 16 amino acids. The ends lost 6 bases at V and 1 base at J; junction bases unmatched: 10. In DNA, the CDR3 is TGTGCCAGCAGTTCCCAGCGGGAGTGGTCCCAAGAGACCCAGTACTTC. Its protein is CASSSQREWSQETQYF. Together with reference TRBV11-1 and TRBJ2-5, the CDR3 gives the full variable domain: EAEVAQSPRYKITEKSQAVAFWCDPISGHATLYWYRQILGQGPELLVQFQDESVVDDSQLPKDRFSAERLKGVDSTLKIQPAELGDSAMYLCASSSQREWSQETQYFGPGTRLLVL.

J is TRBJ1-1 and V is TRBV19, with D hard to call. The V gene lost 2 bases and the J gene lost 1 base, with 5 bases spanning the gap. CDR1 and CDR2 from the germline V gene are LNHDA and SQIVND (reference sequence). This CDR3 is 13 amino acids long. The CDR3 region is CASSITRNTEAFF. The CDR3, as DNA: TGTGCCAGTAGTATAACCAGGAACACTGAAGCTTTCTTT. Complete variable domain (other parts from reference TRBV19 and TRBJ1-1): DGGITQSPKYLFRKEGQNVTLSCEQNLNHDAMYWYRQDPGQGLRLIYYSQIVNDFQKGDIAEGYSVSREKKESFPLTVTSAQKNPTAFYLCASSITRNTEAFFGQGTRLTVV.

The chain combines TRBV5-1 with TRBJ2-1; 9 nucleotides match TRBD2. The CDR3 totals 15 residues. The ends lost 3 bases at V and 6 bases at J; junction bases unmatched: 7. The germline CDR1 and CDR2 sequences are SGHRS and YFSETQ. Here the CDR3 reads CASSSGLASGNEQFF. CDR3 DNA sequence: TGCGCCAGCAGCTCCGGACTAGCGAGTGGCAATGAGCAGTTCTTC.

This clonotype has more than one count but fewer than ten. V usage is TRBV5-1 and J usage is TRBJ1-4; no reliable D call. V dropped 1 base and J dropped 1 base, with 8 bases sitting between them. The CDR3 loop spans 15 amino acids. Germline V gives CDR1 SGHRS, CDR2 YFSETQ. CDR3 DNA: TGCGCCAGCAGCTTGACGACGGGAACTAATGAAAAACTGTTTTTT. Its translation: CASSLTTGTNEKLFF.

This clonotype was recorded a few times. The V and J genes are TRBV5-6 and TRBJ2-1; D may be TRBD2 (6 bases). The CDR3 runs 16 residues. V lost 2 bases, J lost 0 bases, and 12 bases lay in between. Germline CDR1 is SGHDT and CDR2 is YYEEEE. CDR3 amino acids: CASSFQRGSSYNEQFF. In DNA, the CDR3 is TGTGCCAGCAGCTTTCAACGGGGGAGCTCCTACAATGAGCAGTTCTTC.

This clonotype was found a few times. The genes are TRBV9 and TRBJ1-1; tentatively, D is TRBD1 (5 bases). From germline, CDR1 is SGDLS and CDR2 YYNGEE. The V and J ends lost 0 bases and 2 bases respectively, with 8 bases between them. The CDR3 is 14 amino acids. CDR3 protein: CASSVDGANTEAFF. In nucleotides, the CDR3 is TGTGCCAGCAGCGTAGACGGGGCCAACACTGAAGCTTTCTTT.

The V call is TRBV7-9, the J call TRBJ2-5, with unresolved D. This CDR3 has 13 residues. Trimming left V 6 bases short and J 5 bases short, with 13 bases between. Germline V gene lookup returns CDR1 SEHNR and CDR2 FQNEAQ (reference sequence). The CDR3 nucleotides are TGTGCCAGCAGGGGTAGTTCGGGTGAGACCCAGTACTTC. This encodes CASRGSSGETQYF.

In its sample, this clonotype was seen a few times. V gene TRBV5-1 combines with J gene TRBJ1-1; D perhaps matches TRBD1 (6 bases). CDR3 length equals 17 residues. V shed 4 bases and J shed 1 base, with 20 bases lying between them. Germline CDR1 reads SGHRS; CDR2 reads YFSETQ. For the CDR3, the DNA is TGCGCCAGCAGCATCTCACAGGGACAAACGAGGAACACTGAAGCTTTCTTT. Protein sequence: CASSISQGQTRNTEAFF.

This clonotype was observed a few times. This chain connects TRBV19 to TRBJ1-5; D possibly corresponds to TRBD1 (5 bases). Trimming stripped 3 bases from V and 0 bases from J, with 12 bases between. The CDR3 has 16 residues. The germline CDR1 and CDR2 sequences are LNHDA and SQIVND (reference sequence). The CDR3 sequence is CASSILTDYSNQPQHF. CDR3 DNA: TGTGCCAGTAGTATCCTGACAGACTATAGCAATCAGCCCCAGCATTTT.

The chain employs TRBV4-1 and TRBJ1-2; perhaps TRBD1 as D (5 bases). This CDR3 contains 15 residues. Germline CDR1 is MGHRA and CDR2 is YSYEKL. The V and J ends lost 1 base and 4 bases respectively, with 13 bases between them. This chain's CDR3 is CASSQVPGRSYGYTF. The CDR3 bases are TGCGCCAGCAGCCAAGTGCCAGGGAGGAGCTATGGCTACACCTTC.

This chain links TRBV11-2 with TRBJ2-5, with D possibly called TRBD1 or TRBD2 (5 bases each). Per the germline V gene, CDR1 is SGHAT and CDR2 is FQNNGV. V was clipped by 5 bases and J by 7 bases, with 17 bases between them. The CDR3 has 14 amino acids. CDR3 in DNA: TGTGCCAGCAGCCAAACCGCTGGGGGTGTGACCCAGTACTTC. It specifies CASSQTAGGVTQYF.

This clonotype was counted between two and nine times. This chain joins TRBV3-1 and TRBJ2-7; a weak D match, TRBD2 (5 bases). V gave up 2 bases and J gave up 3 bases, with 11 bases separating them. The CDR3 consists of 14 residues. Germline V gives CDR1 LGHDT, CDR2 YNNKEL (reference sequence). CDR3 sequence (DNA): TGTGCCAGCAGCCAAACTAGTTGGGACTACGAGCAGTACTTC. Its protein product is CASSQTSWDYEQYF.

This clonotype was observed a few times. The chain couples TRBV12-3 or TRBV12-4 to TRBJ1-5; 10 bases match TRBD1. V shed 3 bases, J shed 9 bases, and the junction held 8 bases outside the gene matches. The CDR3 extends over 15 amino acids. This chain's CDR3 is CASSFRGTGDRPQHF. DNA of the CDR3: TGTGCCAGCAGTTTTCGTGGGACAGGGGATCGGCCCCAGCATTTT.

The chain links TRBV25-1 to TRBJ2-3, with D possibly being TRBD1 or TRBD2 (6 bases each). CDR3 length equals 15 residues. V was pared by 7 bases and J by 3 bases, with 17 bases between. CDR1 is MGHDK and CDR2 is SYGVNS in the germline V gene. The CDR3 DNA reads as TGTGCCAGCATGGGGGGCGGGATACAAACAGATACGCAGTATTTT. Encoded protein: CASMGGGIQTDTQYF.

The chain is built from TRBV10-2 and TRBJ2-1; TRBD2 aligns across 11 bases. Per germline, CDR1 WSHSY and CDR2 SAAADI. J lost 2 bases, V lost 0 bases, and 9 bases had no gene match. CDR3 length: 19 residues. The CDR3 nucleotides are TGCGCCAGCAGTGAGTCCGGGCTAGCGGGAGGAAACCCCTACAATGAGCAGTTCTTC. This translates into CASSESGLAGGNPYNEQFF.